The 28 T cell receptor beta chains listed next were all sequenced from one sample in a study of CD8+ T cells in alopecia areata. RNA, once extracted, was reverse transcribed into cDNA for use as the sequencing template. Clones were read by immunoSEQ multiplex PCR, and TCRdb kept only the in-frame ones, dropping some. The sample carries fewer than 150,000 clones, around two fifths recorded once. The sequencing input was CD4+ T cells sorted from blood. The origin of the receptors is a human donor with alopecia areata.

The count of this clone is one. The gene calls are TRBV4-3 and TRBJ2-7; D gene ambiguous. The CDR3 is 15 amino acids. Germline lookup yields CDR1 LGHNA and CDR2 YSLEER. The V end was cut by 0 bases, the J end by 3 bases, with 12 bases between. The CDR3 reads CASSQDGTLNYEQYF. For the CDR3, the DNA is TGCGCCAGCAGCCAAGATGGAACCCTGAACTACGAGCAGTACTTC.

This clone was counted between two and nine times. The chain uses TRBV28 and TRBJ2-3; 7 positions match TRBD1. This CDR3 is built from 14 residues. CDR1 and CDR2 from the germline V gene are MDHEN and SYDVKM. CDR3 bases: TGTGCGACGGGACAGCTCTCGGGCACAGATACGCAGTATTTT. It encodes CATGQLSGTDTQYF.

The chain has TRBV29-1 and TRBJ2-1; TRBD1 aligns across 7 bases. Germline V CDR1 and CDR2: SQVTM, ANQGSEA. J gave up 6 bases and V 5 bases, and 16 bases lay outside the gene matches. CDR3 length: 16 amino acids. In DNA form, the CDR3 reads TGCAGCGTTCCGCGGAACAATCGATACAGGGGCAATGAGCAGTTCTTC. Encoded protein: CSVPRNNRYRGNEQFF.

This clone has only one observation. V is TRBV6-1 and J is TRBJ2-5, with D perhaps being TRBD1 or TRBD2 (5 bases each). Germline assignment: CDR1 MNHNS and CDR2 SASEGT. V shed 5 bases and J shed 4 bases, with 11 bases lying between them. The CDR3 has 13 residues. The CDR3 protein is CASSSAGRETQYF. The CDR3 DNA reads TGTGCCAGCAGTTCGGCAGGGAGAGAGACCCAGTACTTC.

V and J are TRBV29-1 and TRBJ1-3; perhaps TRBD1 as D (6 bases). The CDR3 consists of 14 residues. From germline, CDR1 is SQVTM and CDR2 ANQGSEA. Trimming left V 4 bases short and J 4 bases short, with 14 bases between. CDR3 bases: TGCAGCGTTGCCCCTCAGGGGCCGGGAAACACCATATATTTT. As protein: CSVAPQGPGNTIYF.

Turning to this clone: An end of the junction differs from the germline gene, which may be a read error. This chain connects TRBV30 to TRBJ1-1; no definite D call. Germline V gene lookup returns CDR1 GTSNPN and CDR2 SVGIG (reference sequence). The CDR3 length is 9 residues. CDR3 residues: CAWSFPRTF. CDR3 in DNA: TGTGCCTGGAGTTTCCCCCGCACATTT.

This clone was recorded a few times. V is TRBV29-1 and J is TRBJ2-3; the match to TRBD1 covers 8 bases. This CDR3 is 15 amino acids long. With 1 base clipped from V and 8 bases from J, the junction kept 11 bases outside the gene matches. In germline, CDR1 is SQVTM, CDR2 ANQGSEA. CDR3 sequence (DNA): TGCAGCGTTGAAGTTGTGCAGGGGGCAGAAGGTACGCAGTATTTT. Its translation is CSVEVVQGAEGTQYF.

This clone has more than one count but fewer than ten. The same CDR3 also results from other DNA sequences found in this sample. The V and J genes are TRBV29-1 and TRBJ1-1; no clear D. Germline V lookup: CDR1 SQVTM, CDR2 ANQGSEA. The germline V and J ends were trimmed by 5 bases and 0 bases, with 10 bases remaining between them. The CDR3 extends over 13 amino acids. The CDR3 region has the DNA TGCAGCGTTAGTCAGGATATGAACACTGAAGCTTTCTTT. Its protein product is CSVSQDMNTEAFF.

This clone was observed a handful of times. The J gene is TRBJ2-7, the V gene TRBV29-1; 9 nucleotides line up with TRBD1. The germline gives CDR1 SQVTM, CDR2 ANQGSEA. This CDR3 contains 16 residues. V was pared by 7 bases and J by 0 bases, with 13 bases of the junction left unmatched. The CDR3 DNA reads as TGCAGCGCCAGGACAGGGGCAGGCCCCCTCTCCTACGAGCAGTACTTC. Its protein is CSARTGAGPLSYEQYF.

The chain recombines TRBV7-9 with TRBJ2-1, with D possibly TRBD2 on 6 matching bases. There are 14 residues in the CDR3. The ends were cut back, 2 bases at V and 12 bases at J, with 17 bases in the middle. Germline lookup yields CDR1 SEHNR and CDR2 FQNEAQ (reference sequence). The CDR3 DNA reads TGTGCCAGCAGCTTACAAGCGGAGGGCCTTAGGCAGTTCTTC. The encoded protein is CASSLQAEGLRQFF.

This chain connects TRBV7-9 to TRBJ2-7, with unresolved D. Germline V gives CDR1 SEHNR, CDR2 FQNEAQ (reference sequence). V lost 3 bases and J 6 bases, leaving 9 bases between the germline ends. CDR3 length: 12 residues. The CDR3 nucleotides are TGTGCCAGCAGCTTGGTCGGCACCGAGCAGTACTTC. Amino acids: CASSLVGTEQYF.

The chain joins TRBV29-1 to TRBJ2-1; D uncertain. Germline CDR1 is SQVTM and CDR2 is ANQGSEA. V lost 6 bases to trimming and J lost 4 bases, with 16 bases between them. The CDR3 covers 14 residues. The CDR3 reads CSVSLSRVYNEQFF. The DNA for the CDR3 is TGCAGCGTGTCCTTATCCCGGGTTTACAATGAGCAGTTCTTC.

The chain couples TRBV9 to TRBJ2-5; D assignment may be TRBD1 or TRBD2 (6 bases each). V lost 0 bases and J lost 5, with 17 bases in between. There are 16 residues in the CDR3. Germline lookup yields CDR1 SGDLS and CDR2 YYNGEE. The CDR3 region is CASSVDPVSGAETQYF. CDR3 nucleotide sequence: TGTGCCAGCAGCGTAGATCCAGTCTCGGGGGCCGAGACCCAGTACTTC.

The rearrangement links TRBV29-1 to TRBJ2-3; TRBD2 is a possible D gene (6 bases). Trimming shortened V by 0 bases and J by 9 bases, and 10 bases separated the two germline ends. The CDR3 has 12 residues. Germline values: CDR1 SQVTM, CDR2 ANQGSEA. The CDR3 protein is CSVEDTGVTQYF. In nucleotides, the CDR3 is TGCAGCGTTGAAGATACGGGAGTAACGCAGTATTTT.

This sequence joins TRBV4-2 and TRBJ1-4; the D is unclear. This CDR3 has 15 residues. V lost 6 bases, J lost 0 bases, and 11 bases lay in between. Germline CDR1 is LGHNA and CDR2 is YNFKEQ. The CDR3 loop is CASRRDPATNEKLFF. CDR3 coding DNA: TGTGCCAGCAGGCGTGACCCGGCAACTAATGAAAAACTGTTTTTT.

A few counts support this clone. The J gene is TRBJ2-1, the V gene TRBV12-5, with 10 bases lining up with TRBD2. The CDR3 covers 14 residues. From germline, CDR1 is LGHNT and CDR2 FRNRAP. J lost 10 bases, V lost 3 bases, and 6 bases had no gene match. The CDR3 coding sequence is TGTGCTAGTGGTTTCACCGGGACTAGCGAAGAGCAGTTCTTC. Protein product: CASGFTGTSEEQFF.

Only one count was recorded for this clone. The V gene is TRBV29-1, the J gene TRBJ1-4, with D tentatively TRBD1 (5 bases). CDR1 and CDR2 from the germline V gene are SQVTM and ANQGSEA. The CDR3 runs 13 residues. Trimming pared 6 bases from V and 7 bases from J, leaving 15 bases between. The CDR3 reads CSVSGAGGEKLFF. The CDR3 DNA is TGCAGCGTCAGCGGGGCTGGTGGTGAAAAACTGTTTTTT.

The chain couples TRBV7-2 to TRBJ2-1; TRBD2 matches 7 bases. This CDR3 contains 15 residues. V lost 3 bases to trimming and J lost 2 bases; unmatched junction nucleotides: 4. Germline values: CDR1 SGHTA, CDR2 FQGNSA. CDR3 amino acids: CASSLSGAAYNEQFF. As DNA, the CDR3 is TGTGCCAGCAGCTTGAGCGGGGCCGCCTACAATGAGCAGTTCTTC.

This chain joins TRBV30 and TRBJ2-3; perhaps TRBD2 as D (5 bases). The CDR3 runs to 15 residues. With 4 bases removed from V and 1 base from J, the gap between germline ends came to 15 bases. In germline, CDR1 is GTSNPN, CDR2 SVGIG (reference sequence). CDR3 sequence (DNA): TGTGCCTGGACCGAGGGCCTAGCAGGCACAGATACGCAGTATTTT. Translating gives CAWTEGLAGTDTQYF. The variable domain in full, with the rest retrieved from reference TRBV30 and TRBJ2-3, is SQTIHQWPATLVQPVGSPLSLECTVEGTSNPNLYWYRQAAGRGLQLLFYSVGIGQISSEVPQNLSASRPQDRQFILSSKKLLLSDSGFYLCAWTEGLAGTDTQYFGPGTRLTVL.

As to this clone: In the same sample, other DNA sequences code for this CDR3. This chain links TRBV28 with TRBJ2-1; 14 positions match TRBD2. The CDR3 totals 15 residues. Germline CDR1 MDHEN, CDR2 SYDVKM. The ends lost 5 bases at V and 7 bases at J; junction bases unmatched: 4. The CDR3 sequence is CASSPGTSGSNEQFF. CDR3 nucleotides: TGTGCCAGCAGTCCTGGGACTAGCGGGAGTAATGAGCAGTTCTTC.

The V gene is TRBV19, the J gene TRBJ2-3, with a possible D match to TRBD2 (5 bases). Germline CDR1 is LNHDA and CDR2 is SQIVND (reference sequence). V was shortened by 6 bases and J by 1 base, with 11 bases between the two germline ends. This CDR3 is 14 amino acids long. CDR3 DNA sequence: TGTGCCAGTAGCACAGCGGTCCGCACAGATACGCAGTATTTT. It codes for CASSTAVRTDTQYF.

This rearrangement joins TRBV27 to TRBJ2-5; 9 bases fit TRBD1. The germline gives CDR1 MNHEY, CDR2 SMNVEV (reference sequence). CDR3 length: 14 residues. Trimming removed 6 bases from V and 5 bases from J; junction bases left unmatched: 7. The CDR3 loop reads CASRPITGGETQYF. DNA of the CDR3: TGTGCCAGCAGACCGATCACAGGGGGCGAGACCCAGTACTTC.

This clone was seen only a few times. The chain is built from TRBV7-3 and TRBJ1-2, with D unclear. The CDR3 length is 13 residues. V was cut by 5 bases and J by 6 bases, with 13 bases left in between. Looked up from germline, CDR1 is SGHTA and CDR2 is FQGTGA. The CDR3 is CASSPGETDGYTF. The DNA for the CDR3 is TGTGCCAGCAGCCCCGGGGAAACCGATGGCTACACCTTC.

V and J are TRBV30 and TRBJ1-2, with D possibly matching TRBD1 (5 bases). The CDR3 loop spans 17 amino acids. CDR1 is GTSNPN and CDR2 is SVGIG in the germline V gene (reference sequence). The V end lost 3 bases, the J end lost 0 bases, and 20 bases lay between the germline ends. CDR3 nucleotides: TGTGCCTGGAGCGCCGGGACCGACCGCGCCTCTAACTATGGCTACACCTTC. Residues: CAWSAGTDRASNYGYTF. The full variable domain, completed using reference TRBV30 and TRBJ1-2, is SQTIHQWPATLVQPVGSPLSLECTVEGTSNPNLYWYRQAAGRGLQLLFYSVGIGQISSEVPQNLSASRPQDRQFILSSKKLLLSDSGFYLCAWSAGTDRASNYGYTFGSGTRLTVV.

V and J are TRBV29-1 and TRBJ1-2; TRBD1 matches at 10 bases. Germline V lookup: CDR1 SQVTM, CDR2 ANQGSEA. The CDR3 extends over 15 amino acids. V was clipped by 7 bases and J by 7 bases; unmatched bases: 15. The CDR3 DNA reads TGCAGCGGCCTCTCCGGGACAGGGGTTAAAGGTGGCTACACCTTC. It yields the protein CSGLSGTGVKGGYTF.

This chain links TRBV7-2 with TRBJ2-3; D might be TRBD2 (5 bases). CDR3 length equals 13 residues. Germline-derived CDR1 and CDR2 are SGHTA and FQGNSA. V was trimmed by 1 base and J by 6 bases, leaving 8 bases between them. In nucleotides, the CDR3 is TGTGCCAGCAGCTTAGGAGGGAAGGATACGCAGTATTTT. Its translation is CASSLGGKDTQYF.

The chain links TRBV7-7 to TRBJ2-2; D possibly corresponds to TRBD2 (6 bases). Germline V gene sequence: CDR1 SSHAT, CDR2 FNYEAQ (reference sequence). The CDR3 covers 16 residues. The germline V and J ends were trimmed by 3 bases and 0 bases, with 11 bases remaining between them. Here the CDR3 DNA reads TGTGCCAGCAGCTTGGGGGGACCTGCGAACACCGGGGAGCTGTTTTTT. Encoded protein: CASSLGGPANTGELFF.

This chain uses TRBV29-1 with TRBJ2-5; a weak D match, TRBD2 (7 bases). The CDR3 has 13 residues. Trimming removed 2 bases at V and 4 bases at J, with 11 bases between. The germline V gene encodes CDR1 SQVTM and CDR2 ANQGSEA. The CDR3 bases are TGCAGCGTTGAATGGGGGGGGCGAGAGACCCAGTACTTC. The encoded protein is CSVEWGGRETQYF.